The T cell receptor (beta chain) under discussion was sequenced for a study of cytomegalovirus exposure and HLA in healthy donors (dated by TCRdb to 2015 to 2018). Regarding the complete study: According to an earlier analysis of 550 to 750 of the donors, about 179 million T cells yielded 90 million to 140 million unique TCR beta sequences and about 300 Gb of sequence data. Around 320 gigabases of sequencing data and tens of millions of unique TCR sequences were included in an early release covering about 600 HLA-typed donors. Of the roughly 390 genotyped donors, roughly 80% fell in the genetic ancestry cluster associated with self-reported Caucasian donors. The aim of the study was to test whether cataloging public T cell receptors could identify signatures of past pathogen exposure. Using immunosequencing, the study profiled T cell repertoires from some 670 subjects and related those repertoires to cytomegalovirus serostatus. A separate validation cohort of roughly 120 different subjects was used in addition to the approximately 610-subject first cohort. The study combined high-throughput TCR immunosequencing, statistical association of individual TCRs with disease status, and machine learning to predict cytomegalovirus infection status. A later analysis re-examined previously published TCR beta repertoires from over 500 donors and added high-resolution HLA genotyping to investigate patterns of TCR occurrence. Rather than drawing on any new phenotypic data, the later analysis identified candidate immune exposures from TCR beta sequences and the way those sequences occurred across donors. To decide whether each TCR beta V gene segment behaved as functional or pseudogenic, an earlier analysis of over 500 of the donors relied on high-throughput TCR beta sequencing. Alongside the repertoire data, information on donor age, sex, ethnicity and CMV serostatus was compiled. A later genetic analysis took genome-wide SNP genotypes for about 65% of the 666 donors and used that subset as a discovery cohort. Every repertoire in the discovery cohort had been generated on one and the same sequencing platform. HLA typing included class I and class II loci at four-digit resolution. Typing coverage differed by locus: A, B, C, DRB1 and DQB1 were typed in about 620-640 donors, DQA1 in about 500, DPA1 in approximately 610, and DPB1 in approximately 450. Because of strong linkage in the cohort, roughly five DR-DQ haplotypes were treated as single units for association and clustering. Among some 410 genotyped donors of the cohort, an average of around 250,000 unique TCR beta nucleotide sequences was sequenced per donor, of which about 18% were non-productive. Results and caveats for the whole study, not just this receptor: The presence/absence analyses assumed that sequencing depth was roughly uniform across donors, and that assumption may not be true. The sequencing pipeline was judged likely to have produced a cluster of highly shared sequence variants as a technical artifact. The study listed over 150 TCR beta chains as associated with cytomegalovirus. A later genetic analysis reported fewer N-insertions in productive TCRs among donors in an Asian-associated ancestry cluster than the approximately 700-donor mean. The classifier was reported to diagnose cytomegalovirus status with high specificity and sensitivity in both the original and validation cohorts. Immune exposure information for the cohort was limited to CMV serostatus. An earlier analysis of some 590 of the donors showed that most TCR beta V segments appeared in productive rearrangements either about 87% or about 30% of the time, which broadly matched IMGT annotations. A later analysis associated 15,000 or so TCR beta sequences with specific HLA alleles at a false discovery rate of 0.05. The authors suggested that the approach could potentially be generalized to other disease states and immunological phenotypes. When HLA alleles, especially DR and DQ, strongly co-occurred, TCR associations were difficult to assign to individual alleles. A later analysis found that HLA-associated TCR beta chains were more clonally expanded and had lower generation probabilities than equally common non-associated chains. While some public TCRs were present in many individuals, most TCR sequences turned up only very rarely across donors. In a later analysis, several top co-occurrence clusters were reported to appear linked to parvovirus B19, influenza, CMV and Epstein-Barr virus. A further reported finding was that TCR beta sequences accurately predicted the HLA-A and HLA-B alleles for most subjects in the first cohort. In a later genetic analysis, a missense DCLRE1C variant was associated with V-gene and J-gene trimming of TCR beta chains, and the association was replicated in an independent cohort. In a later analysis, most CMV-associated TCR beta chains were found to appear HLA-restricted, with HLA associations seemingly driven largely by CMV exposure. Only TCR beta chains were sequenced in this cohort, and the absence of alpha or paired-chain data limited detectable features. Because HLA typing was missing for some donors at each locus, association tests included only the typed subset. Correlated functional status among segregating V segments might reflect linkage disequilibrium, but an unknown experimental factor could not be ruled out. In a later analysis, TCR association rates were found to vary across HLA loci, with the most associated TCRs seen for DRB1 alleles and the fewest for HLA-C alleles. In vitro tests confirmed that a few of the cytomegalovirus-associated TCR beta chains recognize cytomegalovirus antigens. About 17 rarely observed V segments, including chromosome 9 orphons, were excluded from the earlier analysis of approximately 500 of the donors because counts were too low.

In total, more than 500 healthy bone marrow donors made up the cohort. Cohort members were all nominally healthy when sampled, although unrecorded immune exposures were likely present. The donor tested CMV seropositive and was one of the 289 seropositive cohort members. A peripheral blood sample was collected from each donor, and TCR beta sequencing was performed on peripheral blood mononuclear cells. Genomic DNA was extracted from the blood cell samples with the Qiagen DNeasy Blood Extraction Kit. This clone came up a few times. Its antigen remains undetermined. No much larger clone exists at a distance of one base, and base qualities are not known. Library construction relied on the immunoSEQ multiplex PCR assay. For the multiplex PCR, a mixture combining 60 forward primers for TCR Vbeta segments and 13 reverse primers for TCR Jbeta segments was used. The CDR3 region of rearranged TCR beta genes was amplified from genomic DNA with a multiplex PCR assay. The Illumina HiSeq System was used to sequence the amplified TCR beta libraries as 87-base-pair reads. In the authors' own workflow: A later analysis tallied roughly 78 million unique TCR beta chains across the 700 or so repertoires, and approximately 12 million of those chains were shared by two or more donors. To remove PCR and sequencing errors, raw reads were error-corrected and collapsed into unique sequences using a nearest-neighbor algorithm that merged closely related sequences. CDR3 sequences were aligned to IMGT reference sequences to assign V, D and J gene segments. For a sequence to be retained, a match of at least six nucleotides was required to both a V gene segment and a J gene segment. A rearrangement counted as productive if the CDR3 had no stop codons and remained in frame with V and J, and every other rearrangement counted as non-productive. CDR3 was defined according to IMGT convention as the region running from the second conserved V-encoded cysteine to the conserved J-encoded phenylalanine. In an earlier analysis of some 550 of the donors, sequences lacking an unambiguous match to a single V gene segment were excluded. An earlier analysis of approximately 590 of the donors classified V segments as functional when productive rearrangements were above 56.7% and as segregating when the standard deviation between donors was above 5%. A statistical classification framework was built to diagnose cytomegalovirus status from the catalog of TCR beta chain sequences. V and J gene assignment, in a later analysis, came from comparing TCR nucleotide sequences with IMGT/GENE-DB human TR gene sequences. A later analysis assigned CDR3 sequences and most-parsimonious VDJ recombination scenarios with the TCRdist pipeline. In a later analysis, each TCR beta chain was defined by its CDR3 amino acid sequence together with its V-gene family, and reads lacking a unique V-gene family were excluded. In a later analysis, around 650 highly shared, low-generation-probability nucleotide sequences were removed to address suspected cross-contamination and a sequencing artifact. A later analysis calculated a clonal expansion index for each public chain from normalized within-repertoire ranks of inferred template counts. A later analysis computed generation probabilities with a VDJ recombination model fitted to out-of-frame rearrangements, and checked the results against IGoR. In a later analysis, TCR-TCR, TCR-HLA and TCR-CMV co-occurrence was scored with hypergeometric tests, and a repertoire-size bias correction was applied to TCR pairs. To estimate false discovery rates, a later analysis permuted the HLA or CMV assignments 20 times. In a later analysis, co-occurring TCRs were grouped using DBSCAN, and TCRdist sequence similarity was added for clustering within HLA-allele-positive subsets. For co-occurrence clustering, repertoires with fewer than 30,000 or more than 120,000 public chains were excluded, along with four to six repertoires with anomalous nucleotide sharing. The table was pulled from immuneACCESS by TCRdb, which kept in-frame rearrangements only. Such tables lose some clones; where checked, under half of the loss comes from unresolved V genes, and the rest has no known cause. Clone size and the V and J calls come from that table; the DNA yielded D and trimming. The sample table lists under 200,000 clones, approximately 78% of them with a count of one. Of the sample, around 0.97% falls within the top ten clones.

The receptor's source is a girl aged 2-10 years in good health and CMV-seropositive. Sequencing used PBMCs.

The sequence in DNA is TGCGCCAGCAGCTCCCTGAGTTCCGGCTACACCTTC. It encodes CASSSLSSGYTF. The chain joins TRBV5-1 to TRBJ1-2, with the D gene too uncertain to name. From a lookup of the germline V gene, CDR1 and CDR2 are SGHRS and YFSETQ. The junction shows trimming of 3 bases on V and 8 bases on J, plus 11 bases between the germline ends. The CDR3 goes from the cysteine to the phenylalanine over 12 residues. The sequence is cut down to CDR3 DNA, 36 bases in frame from base 1. With the rest looked up from the reference TRBV5-1 and TRBJ1-2 genes rather than sequenced, the full variable domain is KAGVTQTPRYLIKTRGQQVTLSCSPISGHRSVSWYQQTPGQGLQFLFEYFSETQRNKGNFPGRFSGRQFSNSRSEMNVSTLELGDSALYLCASSSLSSGYTFGSGTRLTVV.